This T cell receptor (beta chain) was recorded in a study of shared clonotypes between healthy human individuals. Germline trimming cut 3 bases from V and 3 bases from J; bases unmatched to any gene: 9. In germline, CDR1 is MNHEY, CDR2 SMNVEV (reference sequence). The CDR3 consists of 17 residues. Produced via immunoSEQ multiplex PCR; TCRdb's table is partial and in-frame only. The sample contains hundreds of thousands of clones, 60% to 80% of which appear only once. The sequencing sample was made of memory CD4+ T cells sorted from blood. Subset: CD45RA-negative fraction. This sequence was found in a woman aged 25 to 45 in good health. This chain connects TRBV27 to TRBJ2-1, with 9 positions matching TRBD2. The CDR3 reads CASSFSLGGRVYNEQFF. CDR3 coding DNA: TGTGCCAGCAGTTTCTCACTCGGCGGGAGGGTCTACAATGAGCAGTTCTTC.